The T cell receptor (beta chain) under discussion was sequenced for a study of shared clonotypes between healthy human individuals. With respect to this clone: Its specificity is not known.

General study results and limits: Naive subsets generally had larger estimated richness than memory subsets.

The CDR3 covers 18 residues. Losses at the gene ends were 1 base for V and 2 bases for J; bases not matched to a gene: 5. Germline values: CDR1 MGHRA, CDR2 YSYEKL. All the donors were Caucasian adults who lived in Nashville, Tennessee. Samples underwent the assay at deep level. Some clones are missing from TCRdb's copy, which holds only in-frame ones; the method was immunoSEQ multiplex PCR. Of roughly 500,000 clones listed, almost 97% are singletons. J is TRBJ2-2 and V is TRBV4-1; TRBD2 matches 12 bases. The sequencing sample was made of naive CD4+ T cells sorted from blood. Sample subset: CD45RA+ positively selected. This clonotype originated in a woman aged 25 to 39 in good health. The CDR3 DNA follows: TGCGCCAGCAGCCAAGGGACTAGCGGGAATCGTAACACCGGGGAGCTGTTTTTT. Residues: CASSQGTSGNRNTGELFF.